This T cell receptor beta chain was captured in a study of T-cell reconstitution after alpha-beta-depleted transplantation in children. Study findings and constraints: Most T-cell counts and diversity one year after the transplant came from T cells that were newly produced.

The CDR3 consists of 15 residues. Trimming removed 6 bases from V and 1 base from J, with 13 bases in between. Germline V lookup: CDR1 KGHSH, CDR2 LQKENI. A TCRbeta library incorporating unique molecular identifiers was prepared. From the PCR reads, TCRdb called clonotypes with MiXCR, one entry per CDR3 protein. The table has about 980,000 distinct CDR3 sequences, around 30% seen once. Turning to this clonotype: What it binds is not known.

The origin of this receptor is a boy younger than two who had a stem cell transplant for SCID, so the T cells may come from the graft donor. The sequencing here drew on PBMCs, mostly from graft donor cells, taken 360 days after TCRalphabeta/CD19-depleted stem cell transplant. The chain joins TRBV18 to TRBJ2-1; possibly TRBD1 for D (6 bases). CDR3 DNA sequence: TGTGCCAGCTCTCGGACAGCTCCATCCTACAATGAGCAGTTCTTC. It is translated as CASSRTAPSYNEQFF.